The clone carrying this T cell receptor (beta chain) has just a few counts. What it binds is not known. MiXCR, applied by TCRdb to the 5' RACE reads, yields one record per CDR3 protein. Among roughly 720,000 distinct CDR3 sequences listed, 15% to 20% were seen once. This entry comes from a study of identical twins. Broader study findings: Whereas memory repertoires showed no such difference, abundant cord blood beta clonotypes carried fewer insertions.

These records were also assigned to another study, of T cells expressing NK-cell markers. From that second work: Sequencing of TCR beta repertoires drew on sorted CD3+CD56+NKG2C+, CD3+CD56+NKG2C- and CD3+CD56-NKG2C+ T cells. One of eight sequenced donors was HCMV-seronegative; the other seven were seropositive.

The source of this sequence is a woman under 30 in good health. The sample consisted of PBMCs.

This CDR3 reads CASNEAAYNTGELFF. DNA of the CDR3: TGTGCCAGCAACGAGGCGGCTTATAACACCGGGGAGCTGTTTTTT. This chain uses TRBV7-6 with TRBJ2-2, with D unresolved. CDR3 length equals 15 residues. The V end was cut by 7 bases, the J end by 2 bases, with 14 bases between. CDR1 and CDR2 from the germline V gene are SGHVS and FNYEAQ.